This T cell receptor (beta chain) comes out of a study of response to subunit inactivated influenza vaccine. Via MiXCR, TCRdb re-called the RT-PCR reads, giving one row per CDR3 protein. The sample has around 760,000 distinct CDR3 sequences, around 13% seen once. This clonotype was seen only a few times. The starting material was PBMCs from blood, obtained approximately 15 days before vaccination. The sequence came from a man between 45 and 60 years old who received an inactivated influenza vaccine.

CDR3 sequence reads: CASSSGTVNEQFF. CDR3 nucleotide sequence: TGTGCCAGCAGCTCCGGGACAGTCAATGAGCAGTTCTTC. The V call is TRBV11-1, the J call TRBJ2-1; 7 nucleotides agree with TRBD1. With V trimmed by 4 bases and J by 6 bases, 3 bases remained unmatched. CDR1 is SGHAT and CDR2 is FQDESV in the germline V gene (reference sequence). This CDR3 comprises 13 residues.